What follows are 25 T cell receptor beta chains derived from one specimen sequenced in a study of shared clonotypes between healthy human individuals. Sequencing was performed with immunoSEQ multiplex PCR; in TCRdb, only in-frame clones are kept and a portion is missing. Counted here are some 900,000 clones, approximately 80% occurring once; the ten biggest clones make up approximately 1.5%. Sequencing was done on a sample of memory CD4+ T cells sorted from blood. Subset of the sample: CD45RA-negative fraction. The receptor source for this set is a man between 18 and 35 years old in good health.

The count of this clone is one. The V and J genes are TRBV7-2 and TRBJ1-1; 7 bases align to TRBD1. The V segment lost 2 bases and the J segment 7 bases; nucleotides outside the gene matches: 4. This CDR3 region has 13 residues. In germline, CDR1 is SGHTA, CDR2 FQGNSA. CDR3 sequence reads: CASSLRDSHEAFF. CDR3 DNA: TGTGCCAGCAGCTTACGGGACAGCCATGAAGCTTTCTTT.

This chain joins TRBV7-3 and TRBJ2-1; a possible D gene is TRBD1 (5 bases). Deletions cut 0 bases from V and 10 bases from J, with 13 bases between. The CDR3 extends over 14 amino acids. Looked up from germline, CDR1 is SGHTA and CDR2 is FQGTGA. The CDR3 loop reads CASSLTRAQGEQFF. DNA for the CDR3: TGTGCCAGCAGCTTAACCCGAGCCCAGGGCGAGCAGTTCTTC.

The V call is TRBV5-1, the J call TRBJ2-1; D possibly corresponds to TRBD2 (7 bases). V was cut by 4 bases and J by 10 bases, with 21 bases left in between. The length of the CDR3 is 15 residues. CDR1 is SGHRS and CDR2 is YFSETQ in the germline V gene. For the CDR3, the DNA is TGCGCCAGCAGCATTCTGTCCGCAGGGGAGGGGGAGCAGTTCTTC. This gives the protein CASSILSAGEGEQFF.

The sample holds many counts of this clone. The chain couples TRBV6-5 to TRBJ2-5; TRBD1 matches at 8 bases. The CDR3 spans 16 residues. V dropped 0 bases and J dropped 2; count of bases not matched to a gene: 5. CDR1 and CDR2 (germline): MNHEY, SVGAGI. In nucleotides, the CDR3 is TGTGCCAGCAGTTACTCGTACGGGACAGGTCAAGAGACCCAGTACTTC. Residues: CASSYSYGTGQETQYF.

The V call is TRBV7-2, the J call TRBJ2-1, with D perhaps being TRBD1 or TRBD2 (5 bases each). Between the trimmed V and J ends, which lost 0 bases and 10 bases, there was a span of 16 bases. The CDR3 is 15 amino acids. Germline values: CDR1 SGHTA, CDR2 FQGNSA. CDR3 amino acids: CASSLAGVRGKEQFF. In DNA, the CDR3 is TGTGCCAGCAGCTTAGCAGGGGTGAGGGGCAAGGAGCAGTTCTTC.

This clone has a single count. The chain combines TRBV4-1 with TRBJ2-2, with TRBD1 as a possible D gene (6 bases). The germline V gene has CDR1 MGHRA and CDR2 YSYEKL. The ends were cut back, 1 base at V and 0 bases at J, with 9 bases in the middle. The CDR3 consists of 16 residues. CDR3 protein: CASSQGNRANTGELFF. CDR3 nucleotide sequence: TGCGCCAGCAGCCAAGGTAACAGGGCGAACACCGGGGAGCTGTTTTTT.

CDR3 in amino acids: CASSSSTGVAIQYF. The CDR3 nucleotides are TGTGCCAGCAGCTCCTCGACCGGGGTGGCCATTCAGTACTTC. The chain employs TRBV7-2 and TRBJ2-4, with D perhaps TRBD2 (5 bases). The CDR3 is 14 residues long. CDR1 and CDR2 (germline): SGHTA, FQGNSA. Trimming left V 4 bases short and J 9 bases short, with 16 bases between.

The V gene is TRBV30, the J gene TRBJ2-6, with no clear D. CDR3 length equals 14 residues. In germline, CDR1 is GTSNPN, CDR2 SVGIG (reference sequence). Trimming removed 1 base at V and 2 bases at J, with 6 bases between. The CDR3 DNA reads as TGTGCCTGGAGTGAGTTTGCTGGGGCCAACGTCCTGACTTTC. Amino acid sequence: CAWSEFAGANVLTF.

The CDR3 sequence is CASSTRTGLTGANVLTF. CDR3 sequence (DNA): TGTGCCAGCAGTACCCGGACAGGGTTGACTGGGGCCAACGTCCTGACTTTC. The chain has TRBV28 and TRBJ2-6, with 8 positions matching TRBD1. With V trimmed by 5 bases and J by 2 bases, 8 bases remained unmatched. Germline lookup yields CDR1 MDHEN and CDR2 SYDVKM. The CDR3 loop spans 17 amino acids.

This rearrangement joins TRBV5-6 to TRBJ2-2; 12 bases are a match to TRBD2. There are 18 residues in the CDR3. Unmatched junction bases numbered 4, after V lost 1 base and J lost 0 bases. Germline lookup yields CDR1 SGHDT and CDR2 YYEEEE. CDR3 region: CASSLTSGRTANTGELFF. The CDR3 region has the DNA TGTGCCAGCAGCTTGACTAGCGGGAGGACAGCGAACACCGGGGAGCTGTTTTTT.

In this sample, this clone turned up a few times. This chain connects TRBV25-1 to TRBJ2-1; D is uncertain. This CDR3 has 15 amino acids. The V gene's germline CDR1 is MGHDK and CDR2 SYGVNS. V lost 4 bases and J lost 4, with 14 bases in between. CDR3 DNA: TGTGCCAGCAGTGGACCTAGGATGGGATACAATGAGCAGTTCTTC. This gives the protein CASSGPRMGYNEQFF. The whole variable domain, remainder taken from reference TRBV25-1 and TRBJ2-1, is EADIYQTPRYLVIGTGKKITLECSQTMGHDKMYWYQQDPGMELHLIHYSYGVNSTEKGDLSSESTVSRIRTEHFPLTLESARPSHTSQYLCASSGPRMGYNEQFFGPGTRLTVL.

J is TRBJ2-1 and V is TRBV2; 13 bases are shared with TRBD2. This CDR3 contains 14 residues. Trimming at V came to 9 bases and at J to 10 bases, leaving 9 bases not matched to a gene. The germline CDR1 and CDR2 sequences are SNHLY and FYNNEI. CDR3 region: CASLPGLAGNEQFF. The CDR3 coding sequence is TGTGCCAGTTTACCGGGACTAGCGGGAAACGAGCAGTTCTTC.

The chain employs TRBV11-3 and TRBJ2-2; 10 nucleotides match TRBD2. Trimming at V came to 5 bases and at J to 3 bases, leaving 3 bases not matched to a gene. Germline V gives CDR1 SGHNT, CDR2 YENEEA. The CDR3 consists of 15 residues. CDR3 in DNA: TGTGCCAGCAGCCTAGCGGGAGAATACACCGGGGAGCTGTTTTTT. Protein sequence: CASSLAGEYTGELFF.

This rearrangement joins TRBV30 to TRBJ2-2; D gene unclear. The CDR3 loop spans 14 amino acids. V lost 2 bases and J lost 1, with 8 bases in between. The germline V gene has CDR1 GTSNPN and CDR2 SVGIG (reference sequence). In DNA form, the CDR3 reads TGTGCCTGGAGTCGGGCCAGGAACACCGGGGAGCTGTTTTTT. Translating it yields CAWSRARNTGELFF.

The CDR3 DNA reads as TGTGCCAGCATCCTCGGGGATACGCAGTATTTT. It codes for CASILGDTQYF. This chain links TRBV6-5 with TRBJ2-3, with D hard to call. The V gene lost 7 bases and the J gene lost 6 bases, with 8 bases spanning the gap. The CDR3 is made up of 11 amino acids. Germline V gene data show CDR1 as MNHEY and CDR2 as SVGAGI.

This clone was counted ten times or more. The V and J genes are TRBV19 and TRBJ1-6; a weak D match, TRBD1 (5 bases). Trimming took off 7 bases at V and 9 bases at J, with 16 bases between the two ends. The CDR3 has 14 residues. Germline V gene lookup returns CDR1 LNHDA and CDR2 SQIVND (reference sequence). The CDR3, as DNA: TGTGCCAGTACAAAGGGAACAGGAGGTTCACCCCTCCACTTT. This codes for CASTKGTGGSPLHF.

The rearrangement joins TRBV27 to TRBJ2-6; D is unclear. Trimming stripped 1 base from V and 2 bases from J, with 3 bases between. Germline CDR1 MNHEY, CDR2 SMNVEV (reference sequence). The length of the CDR3 is 14 residues. CDR3 sequence: CASSLYPGANVLTF. The CDR3 nucleotides read TGTGCCAGCAGTTTATATCCTGGGGCCAACGTCCTGACTTTC.

This clone showed up just a few times. V and J are TRBV4-1 and TRBJ1-2, with 8 bases matching TRBD1. The CDR3 runs 17 residues. Germline loops: CDR1 MGHRA, CDR2 YSYEKL. V lost 4 bases, J lost 3 bases, and 13 bases stayed unmatched. The CDR3 region is CASSLYNTGGNYYGYTF. CDR3 nucleotides: TGCGCCAGCAGCCTATACAACACAGGGGGGAATTACTATGGCTACACCTTC.

The rearrangement joins TRBV10-2 to TRBJ2-2; D may correspond to TRBD1 or TRBD2 (5 bases each). The germline V and J ends were trimmed by 2 bases and 5 bases, with 9 bases remaining between them. Germline CDR1 reads WSHSY; CDR2 reads SAAADI. The CDR3 covers 14 residues. This CDR3 is CASSEEGRTGELFF. CDR3 DNA sequence: TGCGCCAGCAGTGAGGAGGGGAGAACCGGGGAGCTGTTTTTT.

This chain joins TRBV6-6 and TRBJ2-7; TRBD1 agrees at 10 bases. The CDR3 is 15 residues long. Germline V gives CDR1 MNHNY, CDR2 SVGAGI (reference sequence). V was clipped by 6 bases and J by 4 bases; unmatched bases: 9. The CDR3 DNA reads as TGTGCCAGCAGGGACCGGGACAGGGGTGGGTACGAGCAGTACTTC. It codes for CASRDRDRGGYEQYF.

The chain uses TRBV19 and TRBJ2-5; unclear D gene. The CDR3 runs 13 residues. Trimming stripped 3 bases from V and 4 bases from J, with 9 bases between. The germline V gene encodes CDR1 LNHDA and CDR2 SQIVND (reference sequence). The CDR3 DNA sequence: TGTGCCAGTAGTATCGGAAGCTTAGAGACCCAGTACTTC. Encoded protein: CASSIGSLETQYF.

The V call is TRBV5-4, the J call TRBJ2-7, with no clear D. Germline loops: CDR1 SGHNT, CDR2 YYREEE (reference sequence). The CDR3 consists of 16 residues. V was shortened by 4 bases and J by 0 bases, with 17 bases between the two germline ends. The CDR3 region is CASSRPTGRSSYEQYF. The CDR3 region has the DNA TGTGCCAGCAGCCGACCTACCGGACGGAGCTCCTACGAGCAGTACTTC. Complete variable domain (other parts from reference TRBV5-4 and TRBJ2-7): ETGVTQSPTHLIKTRGQQVTLRCSSQSGHNTVSWYQQALGQGPQFIFQYYREEENGRGNFPPRFSGLQFPNYSSELNVNALELDDSALYLCASSRPTGRSSYEQYFGPGTRLTVT.

The chain recombines TRBV14 with TRBJ2-2; 8 bases line up with TRBD2. CDR1 SGHDN and CDR2 FVKESK come from the germline V gene. Unmatched junction bases numbered 6, after V lost 4 bases and J lost 5 bases. CDR3 size: 15 residues. In DNA, the CDR3 is TGTGCCAGCAGCCCCGGGGGGGCCGGAACCGGGGAGCTGTTTTTT. It yields the protein CASSPGGAGTGELFF.

This chain joins TRBV11-2 and TRBJ2-5, with D unresolved. CDR1 and CDR2 (germline): SGHAT, FQNNGV. The CDR3 has 10 residues. Deletions cut 8 bases from V and 3 bases from J, with 4 bases between. CDR3 nucleotide sequence: TGTGCCAGCGTTGAAGAGACCCAGTACTTC. Its protein product is CASVEETQYF.

This chain connects TRBV6-6 to TRBJ2-1, with 10 bases identical to TRBD2. V shed 7 bases and J 4 bases; nucleotides not matched to a gene: 10. The CDR3 consists of 16 residues. Germline V gene lookup returns CDR1 MNHNY and CDR2 SVGAGI (reference sequence). This CDR3 reads CASTQSGGAGYNEQFF. The CDR3 bases are TGTGCCAGCACCCAAAGCGGGGGGGCCGGTTACAATGAGCAGTTCTTC.